Listed below are T cell receptor beta chains from one sample, sequenced in a study of T cell repertoires in cytomegalovirus infection. From the reads, TCRdb called clonotypes with MiXCR, one entry per CDR3 protein. Seen here are around 70,000 distinct CDR3 sequences, 3% to 4.5% observed once, and the top ten hold 22%. The sample was PBMCs. The receptor set was obtained from a human donor in good health (CMV status not recorded). Some clones in this sample may be carry-over from other donors' samples. CDR3s leave out the opening cysteine and the closing phenylalanine or tryptophan. Fields, in order: J gene, V gene, clone size, CDR3 protein. Where a row states a size, it is once, few, many or the class of an expanded clone; other rows omit it.

J: TRBJ2-5; V: TRBV7-8; size: many; CDR3: ASSLAGRAGQETQY
J: TRBJ1-4; V: TRBV7-8; size: many; CDR3: ASSLTMVRGANEKLF
J: TRBJ2-3; V: TRBV20-1; size: .; CDR3: SACALPTLAGGRKDTQY
J: TRBJ2-5; V: TRBV7-4; size: many; CDR3: ASSLGRVGLAGEGETQY
J: TRBJ2-7; V: TRBV7-2; size: many; CDR3: ASSLETGRQRNEQY
J: TRBJ2-4; V: TRBV7-8; size: many; CDR3: ASSLREGVENIQY
J: .; V: TRBV7-2; size: .; CDR3: ASRTGTNNEQY
J: TRBJ2-7; V: TRBV10-3; size: many; CDR3: AISASGEPTYEQY
J: TRBJ1-5; V: TRBV28; size: many; CDR3: ASSPTGGFSNQPQH
J: TRBJ2-7; V: TRBV7-2; size: many; CDR3: ASSLGTSGGARGEQY
J: TRBJ2-5; V: TRBV7-2; size: many; CDR3: ASSPEGGGAGETQY
J: TRBJ1-6; V: TRBV20-1; size: many; CDR3: SASVQGQAYNSPLH
J: TRBJ2-5; V: TRBV5-5; size: many; CDR3: ASSVDPEETQY
J: TRBJ2-6; V: TRBV28; size: many; CDR3: ATGVVLDSGANVLT
J: TRBJ2-3; V: TRBV6-2/TRBV6-3; size: .; CDR3: ASSGGTSAARDTQY
J: TRBJ2-1; V: TRBV11-3; size: many; CDR3: ASQLVEYNEQF
J: TRBJ1-6; V: TRBV7-3; size: many; CDR3: ASSLGGANSPLH
J: TRBJ2-5; V: TRBV7-8; size: many; CDR3: ASSWRGSLETQY
J: TRBJ2-3; V: TRBV11-1; size: .; CDR3: ASSPPGQPLDTQY
J: TRBJ1-1; V: TRBV7-2; size: many; CDR3: ASSLESGSTEAF
J: TRBJ1-2; V: TRBV7-9; size: many; CDR3: ASSLEFTGYT
J: TRBJ1-1; V: TRBV19; size: many; CDR3: ASSIDRGTEAF
J: TRBJ1-5; V: TRBV12-3/TRBV12-4; size: many; CDR3: ASSSQGLQNQPQH
J: TRBJ1-2; V: TRBV7-2; size: many; CDR3: ASSLLLRGGYT
J: TRBJ1-2; V: TRBV12-3/TRBV12-4; size: many; CDR3: ASSNDRAGYT
J: TRBJ1-5; V: TRBV5-1; size: many; CDR3: ASPGRKGRIVNQPQH
J: TRBJ2-3; V: TRBV7-6; size: many; CDR3: ASSVRSSGNTDTQY
J: TRBJ1-2; V: TRBV7-9; size: many; CDR3: ASSPGQGAGYGYT
J: TRBJ1-5; V: TRBV7-8; size: many; CDR3: ASSLGMGSGNQPQH
J: TRBJ2-2; V: TRBV7-2; size: many; CDR3: ASSLVDQSASF
J: TRBJ2-7; V: TRBV6-1; size: many; CDR3: ASSGIYEQY
J: TRBJ2-7; V: TRBV7-2; size: many; CDR3: ASSLTRAPPRSEQY
J: TRBJ2-5; V: TRBV7-2; size: many; CDR3: ASSDTGGRETQY
J: TRBJ2-1; V: TRBV7-3; size: many; CDR3: ASSPRDGGNEQF
J: TRBJ1-2; V: TRBV7-9; size: many; CDR3: ASSSHREVRYGYT
J: TRBJ1-2; V: TRBV18; size: many; CDR3: ASSPRGQRSDGYT
J: TRBJ2-1; V: TRBV7-2; size: many; CDR3: ASSSGGIDEQF
J: TRBJ2-2; V: TRBV6-1; size: many; CDR3: ASRPPGRNTGELF